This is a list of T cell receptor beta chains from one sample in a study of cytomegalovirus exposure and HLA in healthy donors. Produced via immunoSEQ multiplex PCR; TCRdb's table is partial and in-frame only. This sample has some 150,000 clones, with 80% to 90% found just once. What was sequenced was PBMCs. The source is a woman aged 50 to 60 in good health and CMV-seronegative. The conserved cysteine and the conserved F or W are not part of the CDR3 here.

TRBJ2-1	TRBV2	ASRPLAGYNEQF
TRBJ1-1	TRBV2	ASRLRTAEAEAF
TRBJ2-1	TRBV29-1	SVEGSNPYNEQF
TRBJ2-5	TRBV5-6	ASSSTGLETQY
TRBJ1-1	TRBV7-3	ASSLTPLQGTITEAF
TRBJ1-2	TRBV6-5	ASGNREYGYT
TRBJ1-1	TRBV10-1	ASSAAATWNTEAF
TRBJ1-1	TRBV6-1	ASSDNMNTEAF
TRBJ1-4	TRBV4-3	ASSETGLTNEKLF
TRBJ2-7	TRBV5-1	ASSFGTSGGSPYEQY
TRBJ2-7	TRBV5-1	ASSRDRAYEQY
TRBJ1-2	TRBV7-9	ASSLGQGHGYT
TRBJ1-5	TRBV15	ATSGTLKGPLNRQPQH
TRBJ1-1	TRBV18	ASSGTTGAEAF
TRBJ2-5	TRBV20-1	SAELEETQY
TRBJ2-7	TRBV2	ASSRVRGSGQY
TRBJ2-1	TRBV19	ASSPSERDNEQF
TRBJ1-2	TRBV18	ASSKGDGGYT
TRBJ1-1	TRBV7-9	ASSLPGGNTEAF
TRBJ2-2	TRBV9	ASSERTGANTGELF
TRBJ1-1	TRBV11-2	ASSSGGTEAF
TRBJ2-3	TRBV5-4	ASSQRLAGSTDTQY
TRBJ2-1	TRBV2	ASSAGLPLSYNEQF
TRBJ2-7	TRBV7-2	ASSLGAGGSYEQY
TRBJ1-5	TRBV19	ASTKRGDRASYSNQPQH
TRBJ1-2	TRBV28	ASSSPGQGYGYT
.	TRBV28	ASSPQLGTGYEQY
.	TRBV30	AWSVWAGELF
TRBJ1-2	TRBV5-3	ARSSPGTQGDYGYT
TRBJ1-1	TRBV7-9	SSSLRQNTEAF
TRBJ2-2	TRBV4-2	ASSLEVTGELF
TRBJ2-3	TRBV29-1	SVVRSFTDTQY
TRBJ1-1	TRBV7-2	ASSLGRATEAF
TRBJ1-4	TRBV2	ASSASGWSEKLF
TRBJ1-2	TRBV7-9	ASSPRGTATIYGYT
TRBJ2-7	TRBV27	ASSRQPGQGYEQY